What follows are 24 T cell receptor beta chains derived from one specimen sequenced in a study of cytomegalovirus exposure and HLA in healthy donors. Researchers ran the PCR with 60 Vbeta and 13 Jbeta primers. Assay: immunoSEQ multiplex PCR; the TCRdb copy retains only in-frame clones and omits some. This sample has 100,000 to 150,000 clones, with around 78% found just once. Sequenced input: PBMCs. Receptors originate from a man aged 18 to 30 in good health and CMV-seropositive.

This CDR3 reads CASSYTWTGGYEQYF. The CDR3 DNA is TGTGCCAGCAGTTACACCTGGACAGGGGGCTACGAGCAGTACTTC. This sequence joins TRBV6-5 and TRBJ2-7; TRBD1 agrees at 10 bases. V shed 2 bases, J shed 3 bases, and the junction held 4 bases outside the gene matches. CDR1 is MNHEY, CDR2 SVGAGI, per germline. This CDR3 contains 15 residues.

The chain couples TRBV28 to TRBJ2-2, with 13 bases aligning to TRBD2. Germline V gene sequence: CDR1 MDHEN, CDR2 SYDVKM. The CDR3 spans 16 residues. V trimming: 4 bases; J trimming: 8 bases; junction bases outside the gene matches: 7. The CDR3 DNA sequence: TGTGCCAGCAGTTCTCGGACTAGCGGGGGAAGGGGGGAGCTGTTTTTT. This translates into CASSSRTSGGRGELFF.

The CDR3 DNA reads as TGTGCCAGCATTTCCACGACAGGGGGAGCTTTCTTT. Protein product: CASISTTGGAFF. V usage is TRBV28 and J usage is TRBJ1-1, with 9 bases lining up with TRBD1. The CDR3 has 12 residues. With 7 bases clipped from V and 10 bases from J, the junction kept 7 bases outside the gene matches. Germline-derived CDR1 and CDR2 are MDHEN and SYDVKM.

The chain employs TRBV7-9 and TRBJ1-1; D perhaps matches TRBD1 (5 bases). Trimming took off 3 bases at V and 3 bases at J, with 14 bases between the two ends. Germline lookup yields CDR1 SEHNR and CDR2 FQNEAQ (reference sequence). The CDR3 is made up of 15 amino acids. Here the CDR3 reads CASSFPWGGDTEAFF. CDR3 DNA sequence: TGTGCCAGCAGCTTTCCGTGGGGCGGTGACACTGAAGCTTTCTTT.

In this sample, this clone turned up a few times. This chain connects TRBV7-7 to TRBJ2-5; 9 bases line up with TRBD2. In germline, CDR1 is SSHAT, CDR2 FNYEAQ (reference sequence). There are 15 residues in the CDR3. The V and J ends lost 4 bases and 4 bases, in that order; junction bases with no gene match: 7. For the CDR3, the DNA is TGTGCCAGCAGCTCCTGGGCGGGGGGGCTAGAGACCCAGTACTTC. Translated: CASSSWAGGLETQYF.

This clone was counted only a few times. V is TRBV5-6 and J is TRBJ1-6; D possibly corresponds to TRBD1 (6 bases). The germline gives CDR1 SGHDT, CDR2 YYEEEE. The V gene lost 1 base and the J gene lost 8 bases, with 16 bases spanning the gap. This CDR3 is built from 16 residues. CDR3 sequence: CASSLIAGTWDSPLHF. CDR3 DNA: TGTGCCAGCAGCTTGATCGCCGGGACATGGGATTCACCCCTCCACTTT.

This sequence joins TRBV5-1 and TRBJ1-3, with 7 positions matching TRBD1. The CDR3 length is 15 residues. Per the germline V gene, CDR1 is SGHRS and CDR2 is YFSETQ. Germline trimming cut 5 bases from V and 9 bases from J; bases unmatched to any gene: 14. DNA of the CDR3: TGCGCCAGCAGACAGGGGCTCCTAGGTACGGGCACCATATATTTT. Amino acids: CASRQGLLGTGTIYF.

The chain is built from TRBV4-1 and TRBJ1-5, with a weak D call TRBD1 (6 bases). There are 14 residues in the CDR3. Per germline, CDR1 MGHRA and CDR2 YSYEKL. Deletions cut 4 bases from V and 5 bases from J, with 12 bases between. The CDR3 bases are TGCGCCAGCAGCCTAGGGGGAAGGGATCAGCCCCAGCATTTT. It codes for CASSLGGRDQPQHF.

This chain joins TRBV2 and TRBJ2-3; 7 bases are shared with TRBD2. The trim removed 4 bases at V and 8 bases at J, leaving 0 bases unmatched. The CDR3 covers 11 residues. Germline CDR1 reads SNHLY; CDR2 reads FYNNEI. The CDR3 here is CASSASGTQYF. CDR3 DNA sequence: TGTGCCAGCAGTGCTAGCGGTACGCAGTATTTT.

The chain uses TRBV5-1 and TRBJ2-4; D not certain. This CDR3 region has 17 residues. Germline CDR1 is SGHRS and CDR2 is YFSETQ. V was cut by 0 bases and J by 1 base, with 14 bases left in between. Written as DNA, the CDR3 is TGCGCCAGCAGCTTGGTTACAGCCTACCAGGCCAAAAACATTCAGTACTTC. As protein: CASSLVTAYQAKNIQYF.

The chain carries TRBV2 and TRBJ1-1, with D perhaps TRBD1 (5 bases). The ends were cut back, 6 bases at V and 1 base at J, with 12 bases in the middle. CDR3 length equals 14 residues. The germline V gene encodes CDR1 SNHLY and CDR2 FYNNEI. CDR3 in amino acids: CASRGHIGNTEAFF. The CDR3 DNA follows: TGTGCCAGCAGGGGGCATATTGGGAACACTGAAGCTTTCTTT.

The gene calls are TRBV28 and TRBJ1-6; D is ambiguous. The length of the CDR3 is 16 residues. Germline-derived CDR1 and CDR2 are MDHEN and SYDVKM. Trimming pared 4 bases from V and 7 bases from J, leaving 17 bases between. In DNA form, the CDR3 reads TGTGCCAGCAGTTCCCCGGCTAAGGAGGGAAATTCACCCCTCCACTTT. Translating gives CASSSPAKEGNSPLHF.

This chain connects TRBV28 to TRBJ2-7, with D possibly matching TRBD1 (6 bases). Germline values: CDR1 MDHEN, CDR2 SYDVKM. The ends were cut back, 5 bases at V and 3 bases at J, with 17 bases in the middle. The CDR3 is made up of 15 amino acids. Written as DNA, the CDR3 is TGTGCCAGCAGTCTACAAAGGGACAATTACTACGAGCAGTACTTC. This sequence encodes CASSLQRDNYYEQYF. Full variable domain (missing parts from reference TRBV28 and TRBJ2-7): DVKVTQSSRYLVKRTGEKVFLECVQDMDHENMFWYRQDPGLGLRLIYFSYDVKMKEKGDIPEGYSVSREKKERFSLILESASTNQTSMYLCASSLQRDNYYEQYFGPGTRLTVT.

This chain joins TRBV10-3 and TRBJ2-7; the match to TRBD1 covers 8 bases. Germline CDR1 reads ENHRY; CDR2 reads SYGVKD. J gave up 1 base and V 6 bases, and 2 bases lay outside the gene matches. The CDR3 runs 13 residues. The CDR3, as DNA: TGTGCCATCAGCGGGGACAGGTCCTACGAGCAGTACTTC. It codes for CAISGDRSYEQYF.

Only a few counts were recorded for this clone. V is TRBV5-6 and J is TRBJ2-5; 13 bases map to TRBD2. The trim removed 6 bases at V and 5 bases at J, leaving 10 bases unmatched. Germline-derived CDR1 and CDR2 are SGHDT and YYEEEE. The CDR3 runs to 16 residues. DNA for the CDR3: TGTGCCAGCACCTTTGGGACTAGCGGGGCAGCGGAGACCCAGTACTTC. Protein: CASTFGTSGAAETQYF. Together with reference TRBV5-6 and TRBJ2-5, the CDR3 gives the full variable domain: DAGVTQSPTHLIKTRGQQVTLRCSPKSGHDTVSWYQQALGQGPQFIFQYYEEEERQRGNFPDRFSGHQFPNYSSELNVNALLLGDSALYLCASTFGTSGAAETQYFGPGTRLLVL.

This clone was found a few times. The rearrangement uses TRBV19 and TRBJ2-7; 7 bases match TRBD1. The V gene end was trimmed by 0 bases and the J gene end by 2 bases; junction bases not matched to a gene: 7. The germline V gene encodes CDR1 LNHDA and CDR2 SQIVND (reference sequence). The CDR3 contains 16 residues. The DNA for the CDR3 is TGTGCCAGTAGTATAGATCACAGGGGTTATACCTACGAGCAGTACTTC. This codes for CASSIDHRGYTYEQYF.

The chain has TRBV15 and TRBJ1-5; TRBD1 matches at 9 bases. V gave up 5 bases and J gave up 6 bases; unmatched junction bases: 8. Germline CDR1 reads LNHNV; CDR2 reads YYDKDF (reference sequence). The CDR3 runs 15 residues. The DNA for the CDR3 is TGTGCCACCAGCGCTGGGACAGGGTGGATTCAGCCCCAGCATTTT. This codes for CATSAGTGWIQPQHF.

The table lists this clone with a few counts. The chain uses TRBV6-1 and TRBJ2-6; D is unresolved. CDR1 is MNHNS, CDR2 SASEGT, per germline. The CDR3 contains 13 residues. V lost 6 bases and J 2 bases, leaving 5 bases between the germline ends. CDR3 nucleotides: TGTGCCAGCAGGTTAGCTGGGGCCAACGTCCTGACTTTC. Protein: CASRLAGANVLTF.

The DNA of the CDR3 is TGTGCCAGCAGCCCCCGGGACACCTACGAGCAGTACTTC. This translates into CASSPRDTYEQYF. This chain connects TRBV7-9 to TRBJ2-7, with D possibly matching TRBD1 (6 bases). This CDR3 comprises 13 residues. V was trimmed by 5 bases and J by 2 bases, leaving 10 bases between them. Germline CDR1 reads SEHNR; CDR2 reads FQNEAQ (reference sequence). Drawing the rest from reference TRBV7-9 and TRBJ2-7, the complete variable domain is DTGVSQNPRHKITKRGQNVTFRCDPISEHNRLYWYRQTLGQGPEFLTYFQNEAQLEKSRLLSDRFSAERPKGSFSTLEIQRTEQGDSAMYLCASSPRDTYEQYFGPGTRLTVT.

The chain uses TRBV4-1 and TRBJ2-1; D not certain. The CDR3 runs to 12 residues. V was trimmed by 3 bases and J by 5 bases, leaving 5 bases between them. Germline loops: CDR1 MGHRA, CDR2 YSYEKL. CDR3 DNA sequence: TGCGCCAGCAGCCACACTAACAATGAGCAGTTCTTC. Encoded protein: CASSHTNNEQFF.

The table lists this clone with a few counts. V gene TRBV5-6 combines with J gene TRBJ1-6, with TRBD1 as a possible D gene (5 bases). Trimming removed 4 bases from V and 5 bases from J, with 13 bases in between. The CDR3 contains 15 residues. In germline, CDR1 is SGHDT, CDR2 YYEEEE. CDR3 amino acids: CASSQQGGDNSPLHF. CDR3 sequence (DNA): TGTGCCAGCAGCCAGCAGGGAGGTGATAATTCACCCCTCCACTTT.

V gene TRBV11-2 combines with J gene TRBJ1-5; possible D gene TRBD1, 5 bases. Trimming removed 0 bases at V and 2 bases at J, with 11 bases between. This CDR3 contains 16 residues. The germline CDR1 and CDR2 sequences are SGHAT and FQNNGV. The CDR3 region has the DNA TGTGCCAGCAGCTTAGATCCAGGGCTGGGCAATCAGCCCCAGCATTTT. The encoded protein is CASSLDPGLGNQPQHF.

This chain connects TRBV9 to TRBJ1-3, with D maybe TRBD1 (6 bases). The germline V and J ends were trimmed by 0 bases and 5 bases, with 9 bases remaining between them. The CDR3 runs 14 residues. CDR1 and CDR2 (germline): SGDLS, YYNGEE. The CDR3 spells CASSVETGRNTIYF. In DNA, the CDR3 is TGTGCCAGCAGCGTAGAAACAGGGAGAAACACCATATATTTT. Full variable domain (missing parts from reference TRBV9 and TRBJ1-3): DSGVTQTPKHLITATGQRVTLRCSPRSGDLSVYWYQQSLDQGLQFLIQYYNGEERAKGNILERFSAQQFPDLHSELNLSSLELGDSALYFCASSVETGRNTIYFGEGSWLTVV.

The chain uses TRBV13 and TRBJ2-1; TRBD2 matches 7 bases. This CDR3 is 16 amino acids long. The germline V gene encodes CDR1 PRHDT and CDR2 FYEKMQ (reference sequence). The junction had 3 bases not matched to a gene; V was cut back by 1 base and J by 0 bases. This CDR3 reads CASSLVGGSSYNEQFF. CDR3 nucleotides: TGTGCCAGCAGCTTAGTCGGCGGGAGCTCCTACAATGAGCAGTTCTTC.